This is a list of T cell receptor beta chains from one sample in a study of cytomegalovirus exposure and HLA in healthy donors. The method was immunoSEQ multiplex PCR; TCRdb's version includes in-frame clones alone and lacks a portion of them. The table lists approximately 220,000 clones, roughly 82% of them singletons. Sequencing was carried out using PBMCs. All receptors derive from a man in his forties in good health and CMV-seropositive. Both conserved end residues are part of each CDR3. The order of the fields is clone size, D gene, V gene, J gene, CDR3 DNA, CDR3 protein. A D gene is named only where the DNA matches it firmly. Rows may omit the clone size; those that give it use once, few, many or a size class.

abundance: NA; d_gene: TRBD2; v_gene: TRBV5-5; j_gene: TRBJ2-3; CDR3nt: TGTGCCAGCAGCTTGTGGGCTAGCGGGAGGGCCGATCGGCAGTATTTT; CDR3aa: CASSLWASGRADRQYF
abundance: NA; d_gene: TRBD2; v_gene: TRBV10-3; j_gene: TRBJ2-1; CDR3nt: TGTGCCATCAGCCCCGGGACTAGCGGTTACTCCTACAATGAGCAGTTCTTC; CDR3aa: CAISPGTSGYSYNEQFF
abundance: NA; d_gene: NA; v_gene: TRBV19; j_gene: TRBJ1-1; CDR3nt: TGTGCCAGTAGTATGGTAGGGGGGGACACTTACACTGAAGCTTTCTTT; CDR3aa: CASSMVGGDTYTEAFF
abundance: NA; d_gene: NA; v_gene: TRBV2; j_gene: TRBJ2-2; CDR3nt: TGTGCCAGCAGTCCCGACAGGCCGAACACCGGGGAGCTGTTTTTT; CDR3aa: CASSPDRPNTGELFF
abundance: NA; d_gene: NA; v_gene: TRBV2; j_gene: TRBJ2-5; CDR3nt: TGTGCCAGCAGTGAAAGCATGCCTATCCAAGAGACCCAGTACTTC; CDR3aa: CASSESMPIQETQYF
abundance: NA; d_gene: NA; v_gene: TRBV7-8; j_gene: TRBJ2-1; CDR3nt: TGTGCCAGCATCCCTCCCGGTGGGCATAACTACAATGAGCAGTTCTTC; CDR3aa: CASIPPGGHNYNEQFF
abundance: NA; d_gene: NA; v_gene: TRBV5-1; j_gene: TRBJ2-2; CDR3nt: TGCGCCAGCATTCAGGGGAGCACCGGGGAGCTGTTTTTT; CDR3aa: CASIQGSTGELFF
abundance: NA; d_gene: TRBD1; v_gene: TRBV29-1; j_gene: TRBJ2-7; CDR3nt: TGCAGCGTTGAGGGACAGGCACCTCTTTACGAGCAGTACTTC; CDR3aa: CSVEGQAPLYEQYF
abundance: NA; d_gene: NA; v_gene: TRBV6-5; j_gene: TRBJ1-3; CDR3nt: TGTGCCAGCAGCCGACAGATCTCTGGAAACACCATATATTTT; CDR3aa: CASSRQISGNTIYF
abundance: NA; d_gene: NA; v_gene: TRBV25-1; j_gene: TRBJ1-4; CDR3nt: TGTGCCAGCAGTGAAGGGGCCAGTAGCTACGGGCCTAATGAAAAACTGTTTTTT; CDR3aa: CASSEGASSYGPNEKLFF
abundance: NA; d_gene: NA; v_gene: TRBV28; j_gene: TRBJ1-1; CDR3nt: TGTGCCAGCAGTTTACGGGAAATGAACACTGAAGCTTTCTTT; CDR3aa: CASSLREMNTEAFF
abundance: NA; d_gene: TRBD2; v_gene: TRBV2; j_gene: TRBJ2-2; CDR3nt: TGTGCCAGCCGAGGGACTAGCGGTACCGGGGAGCTGTTTTTT; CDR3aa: CASRGTSGTGELFF
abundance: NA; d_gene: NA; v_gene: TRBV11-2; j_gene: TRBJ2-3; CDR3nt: TGTGCCAGCAGCTTAGCTGGAGCAGGGTCCCCAGATACGCAGTATTTT; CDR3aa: CASSLAGAGSPDTQYF
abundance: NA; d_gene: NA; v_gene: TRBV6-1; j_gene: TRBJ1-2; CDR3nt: TGTGCCAGCAGTGAAGTGAGAGGGGGCTACACCTTC; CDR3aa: CASSEVRGGYTF
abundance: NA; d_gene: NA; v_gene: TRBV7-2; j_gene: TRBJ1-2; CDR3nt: TGTGCCAGCGCCAGACAGGCTAACTATGGCTACACCTTC; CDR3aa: CASARQANYGYTF
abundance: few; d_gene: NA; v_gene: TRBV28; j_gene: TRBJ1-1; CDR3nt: TGTGCCAGCAGTTTGTTTCGTCAGGGGAACACTGAAGCTTTCTTT; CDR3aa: CASSLFRQGNTEAFF
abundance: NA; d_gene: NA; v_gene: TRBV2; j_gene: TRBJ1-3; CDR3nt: TGTGCCAGCACCCCCGACAGAAACGCCATATATTTT; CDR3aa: CASTPDRNAIYF
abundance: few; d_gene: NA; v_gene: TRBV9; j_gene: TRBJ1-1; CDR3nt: TGTGCCAGCAGCGTAGAGGCAGGGAAGACTGAAGCTTTCTTT; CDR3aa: CASSVEAGKTEAFF
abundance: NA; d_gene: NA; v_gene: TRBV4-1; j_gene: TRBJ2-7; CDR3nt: TGCGCCAGCAGCCAAGATTTCAGCGGCAGTGGGTACGAGCAGTACTTC; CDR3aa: CASSQDFSGSGYEQYF
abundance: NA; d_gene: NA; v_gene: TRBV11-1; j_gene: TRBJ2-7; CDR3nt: TGTGCCAGCAGCTTAGCGTCAGGGTTCAGCTCCTACGAGCAGTACTTC; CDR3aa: CASSLASGFSSYEQYF
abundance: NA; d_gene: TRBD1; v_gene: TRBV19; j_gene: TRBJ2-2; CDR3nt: TGTGCCAGTCTTCCGGGACAGCTTAACACCGGGGAGCTGTTTTTT; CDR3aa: CASLPGQLNTGELFF
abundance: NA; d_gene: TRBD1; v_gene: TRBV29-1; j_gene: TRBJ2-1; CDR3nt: TGCAGCGGAGGGGACAGATACAATGAGCAGTTCTTC; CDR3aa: CSGGDRYNEQFF
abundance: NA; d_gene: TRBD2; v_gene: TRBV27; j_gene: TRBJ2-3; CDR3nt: TGTGCCACCGGTGGAGCGGGAGTCCCCACAGATACGCAGTATTTT; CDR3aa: CATGGAGVPTDTQYF
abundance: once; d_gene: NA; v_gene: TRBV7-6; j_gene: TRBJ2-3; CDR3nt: TGTGCCAGCAGCTACAATCCCACAGATACGCAGTATTTT; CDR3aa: CASSYNPTDTQYF
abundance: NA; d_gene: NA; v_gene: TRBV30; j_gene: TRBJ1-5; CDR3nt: TGTGCCTGGAGCCTAGAGTATCAGCCCCAGCATTTT; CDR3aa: CAWSLEYQPQHF
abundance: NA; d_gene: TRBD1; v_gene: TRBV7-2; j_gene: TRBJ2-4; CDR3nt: TGTGCCAGCAGCTTAGTAACAGGGGGCCGGGACATTCAGTACTTC; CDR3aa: CASSLVTGGRDIQYF
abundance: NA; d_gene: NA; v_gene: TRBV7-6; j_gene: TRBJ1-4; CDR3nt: TGTGCCAGCAGCTTAGAGGTCGGGGAATTTAAACTGTTTTTT; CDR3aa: CASSLEVGEFKLFF
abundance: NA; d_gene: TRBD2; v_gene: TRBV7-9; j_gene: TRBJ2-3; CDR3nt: TGTGCCAGCAGCTTCCTAGCGGGGAGCACAGATACGCAGTATTTT; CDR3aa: CASSFLAGSTDTQYF